Presented here are 15 T cell receptor beta chains from one specimen sequenced in a study of regulatory T cells in long-lasting Graves disease. The time point here: persistent/refractory GD, antithyroid drugs over 5 years with positive TRAb. TCR sequences were obtained from RNA taken from PBMCs. Both iRepertoire HTBI primers and Arm-PCR of CDR3 regions were used to build the TCR beta libraries. Via MiXCR, TCRdb re-called the multiplex PCR reads, giving one row per CDR3 protein. The sample shows 600,000 to 800,000 distinct CDR3 sequences, about 30% of them seen only once. The sequences come from peripheral blood mononuclear cells (PBMCs), collected when the disease was refractory, from a patient treated with antithyroid drugs. These TCRs come from a female donor with Graves disease.

The V gene is TRBV12-3 or TRBV12-4, the J gene TRBJ1-2; the D is unclear. CDR3 length equals 13 residues. Trimming took 5 bases from V and 4 from J, leaving 11 bases between them. The DNA for the CDR3 is TGTGCCAGCAGTAACGACGGCCGCTATGGCTACACCTTC. Amino acids: CASSNDGRYGYTF.

The chain uses TRBV12-3 or TRBV12-4 and TRBJ1-5; D gene ambiguous. Trimming stripped 7 bases from V and 4 bases from J, with 26 bases between. The CDR3 has 18 residues. The CDR3 loop is CASNHLGRAGHANQPQHF. The DNA of the CDR3 is TGTGCCAGCAACCACTTGGGGAGGGCAGGCCACGCTAATCAGCCCCAGCATTTT.

The chain couples TRBV7-9 to TRBJ2-1; 8 nucleotides align to TRBD1. The tail of the sequence fits TRBJ2-5 better, so the J call may be wrong. Germline V gene lookup returns CDR1 SEHNR and CDR2 FQNEAQ (reference sequence). This CDR3 is 15 amino acids long. CDR3 residues: CASSTRTGFRETQYF. The CDR3 region has the DNA TGTGCCAGCAGCACTCGGACAGGGTTTAGGGAGACCCAGTACTTC.

The V call is TRBV19, the J call TRBJ1-5; D may be TRBD1 (6 bases). Germline V lookup: CDR1 LNHDA, CDR2 SQIVND (reference sequence). Trimming stripped 9 bases from V and 3 bases from J, with 9 bases between. CDR3 size: 12 residues. CDR3 amino acids: CASGQFNQPQHF. DNA for the CDR3: TGTGCCAGCGGACAGTTCAATCAGCCCCAGCATTTT.

Only a few counts were recorded for this clonotype. The chain has TRBV5-1 and TRBJ1-5; 9 bases are a match to TRBD1. CDR1 and CDR2 from the germline V gene are SGHRS and YFSETQ. Trimming at V came to 0 bases and at J to 4 bases, leaving 8 bases not matched to a gene. CDR3 length equals 17 residues. The CDR3: CASSLDRDRGENQPQHF. DNA for the CDR3: TGCGCCAGCAGCTTGGACCGAGACAGGGGGGAGAATCAGCCCCAGCATTTT.

The chain joins TRBV5-1 to TRBJ1-1; D not resolved. V gave up 1 base and J gave up 4 bases, with 20 bases separating them. The CDR3 runs 17 residues. Germline V lookup: CDR1 SGHRS, CDR2 YFSETQ. The CDR3 region has the DNA TGCGCCAGCAGCTTGCCGAAGACACGGCCCTCCACCACTGAAGCTTTCTTT. Translating it yields CASSLPKTRPSTTEAFF.

This clonotype showed up many times. The chain couples TRBV28 to TRBJ2-7; maybe TRBD2 (6 bases). Trimming took off 5 bases at V and 6 bases at J, with 14 bases between the two ends. Germline loops: CDR1 MDHEN, CDR2 SYDVKM. This CDR3 has 13 amino acids. The CDR3 nucleotides read TGTGCCAGCAGTCCCCCCACCGGGGGCGAGCAGTACTTC. It encodes CASSPPTGGEQYF.

This clonotype has a count of ten or more. The J gene is TRBJ1-4, the V gene TRBV2, with 11 bases that match TRBD1. The length of the CDR3 is 15 residues. J gave up 8 bases and V 6 bases, and 8 bases lay outside the gene matches. Germline V gene sequence: CDR1 SNHLY, CDR2 FYNNEI. The CDR3 spells CASRPWDRGREKLFF. CDR3 bases: TGTGCCAGCAGGCCATGGGACAGGGGGAGGGAAAAACTGTTTTTT. Full variable domain (remainder filled in from reference TRBV2 and TRBJ1-4): EPEVTQTPSHQVTQMGQEVILRCVPISNHLYFYWYRQILGQKVEFLVSFYNNEISEKSEIFDDQFSVERPDGSNFTLKIRSTKLEDSAMYFCASRPWDRGREKLFFGSGTQLSVL.

In its sample, this clonotype was seen a few times. V and J are TRBV7-2 and TRBJ1-1; D unclear. The length of the CDR3 is 13 residues. From germline, CDR1 is SGHTA and CDR2 FQGNSA. V dropped 1 base and J dropped 5 bases, with 8 bases sitting between them. The CDR3 region has the DNA TGTGCCAGCAGCTTAGGGTGGCTTACTGAAGCTTTCTTT. Translated, it gives CASSLGWLTEAFF.

V is TRBV6-1 and J is TRBJ2-2, with D possibly being TRBD1 (6 bases). The ends were cut back, 5 bases at V and 2 bases at J, with 12 bases in the middle. Germline V gene data show CDR1 as MNHNS and CDR2 as SASEGT. There are 15 residues in the CDR3. DNA of the CDR3: TGTGCCAGCAGTACGGGACACTTAAACACCGGGGAGCTGTTTTTT. Protein: CASSTGHLNTGELFF.

A remark on this clonotype: One end of the junction fails to match germline, which may point to a read error. CDR3 protein: CASRAGLSYTDTQYF. The DNA for the CDR3 is TGCGCCAGCAGGGCGGGACTTTCTTACACAGATACGCAGTACTTT. The chain recombines TRBV5-1 with TRBJ2-3, with D tentatively TRBD2 (6 bases). Germline CDR1 reads SGHRS; CDR2 reads YFSETQ. The CDR3 spans 15 residues.

This clonotype was recorded many times. The chain recombines TRBV11-3 with TRBJ1-1, with D possibly TRBD1 on 6 matching bases. Looked up from germline, CDR1 is SGHNT and CDR2 is YENEEA. CDR3 length equals 13 residues. Between the trimmed V and J ends, which lost 3 bases and 8 bases, there was a span of 13 bases. The CDR3 reads CASSFARGSEAFF. CDR3 DNA sequence: TGTGCCAGCAGCTTCGCAAGGGGGTCAGAAGCTTTCTTT.

The table lists this clonotype with many counts. This chain connects TRBV11-2 to TRBJ1-1; D remains unclear. The CDR3 runs to 13 residues. V lost 3 bases, J lost 7 bases, and 12 bases lay in between. Germline lookup yields CDR1 SGHAT and CDR2 FQNNGV. The CDR3 nucleotides are TGTGCCAGCAGCTTTAAGGAGGGTAGTGAAGCTTTCTTT. Protein product: CASSFKEGSEAFF.

Many counts were recorded for this clonotype. The gene calls are TRBV6-1 and TRBJ1-2; D is unresolved. The germline V gene encodes CDR1 MNHNS and CDR2 SASEGT. V was shortened by 4 bases and J by 4 bases, with 10 bases between the two germline ends. The CDR3 length is 13 residues. The CDR3 bases are TGTGCCAGCAGTGTGGAAAGGAGCTATGGCTACACCTTC. Its translation is CASSVERSYGYTF.

The V gene is TRBV24-1, the J gene TRBJ2-5; 8 positions agree with TRBD2. With 4 bases clipped from V and 3 bases from J, the junction kept 9 bases outside the gene matches. The CDR3 sequence is 16 residues long. Germline values: CDR1 KGHDR, CDR2 SFDVKD. CDR3 in amino acids: CATSDSSGSGKETQYF. The DNA for the CDR3 is TGTGCCACCAGTGACTCCAGCGGGAGCGGGAAAGAGACCCAGTACTTC.